The sequence of this T cell receptor beta chain was determined in a study of early T cells in non-severe SARS-CoV-2 infection. Study context: Bulk RNA from unsorted whole blood was sequenced; chains were unpaired.

The table lists this clonotype with many counts. Individual cDNA molecules each received unique molecular identifiers attached to them. MiXCR, run by TCRdb on the 5' RACE reads, gives a single entry per CDR3 protein. The sample has around 35,000 distinct CDR3 sequences; approximately 6% are singletons. Germline assignment: CDR1 SGDLS and CDR2 YYNGEE. There are 15 residues in the CDR3. Between the trimmed V and J ends, which lost 4 bases and 3 bases, there was a span of 16 bases. Sequencing was performed on whole blood. The clonotype comes from an adult who was a healthcare worker with PCR-confirmed SARS-CoV-2 infection or an uninfected control (not recorded which). This sequence joins TRBV9 and TRBJ1-2; no clear D gene. CDR3 nucleotides: TGTGCCAGCAGCCCGCGGGGAGGGCTCGACTATGGCTACACCTTC. It is translated as CASSPRGGLDYGYTF. The whole variable domain, filled in from reference TRBV9 and TRBJ1-2, reads DSGVTQTPKHLITATGQRVTLRCSPRSGDLSVYWYQQSLDQGLQFLIQYYNGEERAKGNILERFSAQQFPDLHSELNLSSLELGDSALYFCASSPRGGLDYGYTFGSGTRLTVV.